This TCR beta chain appears in the sequencing data of a study of T-cell memory formation after mild COVID-19. TCRdb itself ran the 5' RACE reads through MiXCR, one entry per CDR3 protein. There are approximately 290,000 distinct CDR3 sequences in the sample; roughly a fifth occur only once, and around 21% lies in the top ten. The junction had 2 bases not matched to a gene; V was cut back by 3 bases and J by 4 bases. Germline V lookup: CDR1 DFQATT, CDR2 SNEGSKA (reference sequence). The CDR3 consists of 12 residues. J is TRBJ1-2 and V is TRBV20-1, with 7 bases lining up with TRBD1. The clonotype comes from a man between 18 and 35 years old who had mild COVID-19 (a few samples of this study predate the infection). Cell type and time point are not known. Material for sequencing was PBMCs or a T cell subset sorted from them (not recorded which). For the CDR3, the DNA is TGCAGTGCTAGTGCAGGGGGCTATGGCTACACCTTC. It encodes CSASAGGYGYTF.